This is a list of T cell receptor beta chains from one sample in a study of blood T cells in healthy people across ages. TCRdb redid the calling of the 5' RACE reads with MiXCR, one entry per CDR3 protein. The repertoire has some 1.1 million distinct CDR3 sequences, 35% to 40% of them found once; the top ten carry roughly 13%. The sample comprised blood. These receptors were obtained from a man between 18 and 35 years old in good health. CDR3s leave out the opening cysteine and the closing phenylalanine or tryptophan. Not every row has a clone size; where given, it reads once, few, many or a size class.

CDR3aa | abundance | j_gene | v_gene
ATNGRDGGYT | once | TRBJ1-2 | TRBV12-3/TRBV12-4
ATSTGQGFLYEQY | few | TRBJ2-7 | TRBV15
ASSDQGLSEQY | NA | TRBJ2-5 | TRBV27
ASSGLAGTGELF | NA | TRBJ2-2 | TRBV6-2/TRBV6-3
ASSPKSAGQSTATNEKLF | few | TRBJ1-4 | TRBV18
ASSQDRPSYKEQF | NA | TRBJ2-1 | TRBV4-2
ASSSGIASYEQY | NA | TRBJ2-7 | TRBV5-1
ASSPRGRAPYNEQF | few | TRBJ2-1 | TRBV7-9
SALSRANSPLH | NA | TRBJ1-6 | TRBV20-1
ASSQVRGRGVTEAF | NA | TRBJ1-1 | TRBV4-1
ASSVPGTWDEQF | once | TRBJ2-1 | TRBV5-1
ASSYSTVMETQY | few | TRBJ2-5 | TRBV6-5